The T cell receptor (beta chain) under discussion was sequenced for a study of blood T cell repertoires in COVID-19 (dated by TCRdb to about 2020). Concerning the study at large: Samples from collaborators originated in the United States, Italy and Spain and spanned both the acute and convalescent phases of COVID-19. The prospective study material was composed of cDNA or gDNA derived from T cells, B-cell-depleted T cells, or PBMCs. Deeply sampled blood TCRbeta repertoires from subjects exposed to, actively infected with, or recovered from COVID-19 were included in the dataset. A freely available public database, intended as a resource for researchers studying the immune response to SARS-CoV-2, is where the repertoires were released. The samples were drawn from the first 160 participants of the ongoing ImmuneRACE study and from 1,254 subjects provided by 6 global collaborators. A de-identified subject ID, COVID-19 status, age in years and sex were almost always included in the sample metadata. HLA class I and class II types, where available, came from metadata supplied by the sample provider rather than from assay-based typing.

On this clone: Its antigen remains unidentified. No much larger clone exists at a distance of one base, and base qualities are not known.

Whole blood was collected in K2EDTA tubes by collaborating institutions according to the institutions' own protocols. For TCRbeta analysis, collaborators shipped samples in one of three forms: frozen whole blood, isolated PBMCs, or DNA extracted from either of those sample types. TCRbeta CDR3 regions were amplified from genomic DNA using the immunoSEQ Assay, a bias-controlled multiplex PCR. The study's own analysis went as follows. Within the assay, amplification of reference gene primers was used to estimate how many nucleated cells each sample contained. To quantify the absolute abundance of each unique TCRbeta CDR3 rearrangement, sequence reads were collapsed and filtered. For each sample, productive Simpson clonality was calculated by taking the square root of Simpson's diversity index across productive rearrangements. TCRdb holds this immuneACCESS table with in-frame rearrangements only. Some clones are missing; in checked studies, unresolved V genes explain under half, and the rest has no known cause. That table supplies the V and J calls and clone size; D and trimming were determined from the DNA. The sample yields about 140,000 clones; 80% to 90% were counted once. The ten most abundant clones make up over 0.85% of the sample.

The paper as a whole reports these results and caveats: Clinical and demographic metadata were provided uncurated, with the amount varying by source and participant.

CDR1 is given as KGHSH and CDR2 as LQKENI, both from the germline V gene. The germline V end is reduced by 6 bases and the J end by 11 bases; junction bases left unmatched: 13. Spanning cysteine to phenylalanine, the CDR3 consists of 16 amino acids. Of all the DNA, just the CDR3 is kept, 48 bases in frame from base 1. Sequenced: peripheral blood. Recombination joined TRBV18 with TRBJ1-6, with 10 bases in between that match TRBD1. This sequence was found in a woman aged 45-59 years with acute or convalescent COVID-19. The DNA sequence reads TGTGCCAGCTCCCCAAGAAGGGGACAGGGGTATACACCCCTCCACTTT. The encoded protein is CASSPRRGQGYTPLHF. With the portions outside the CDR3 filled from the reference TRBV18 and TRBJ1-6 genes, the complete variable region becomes NAGVMQNPRHLVRRRGQEARLRCSPMKGHSHVYWYRQLPEEGLKFMVYLQKENIIDESGMPKERFSAEFPKEGPSILRIQQVVRGDSAAYFCASSPRRGQGYTPLHFGNGTRLTVT.